This passage covers 23 T cell receptor beta chains from one sample sequenced in a study of CD8+CD57+ T cells in acquired aplastic anemia. Template material for TCR beta VDJ and CDR3 profiling consisted of genomic DNA. TCRdb recomputed calls from the reads with MiXCR, one row per CDR3 protein. In the table there are around 180,000 distinct CDR3 sequences, 55% to 75% of which are singletons. Sequenced: sorted CD4+, CD8+, or CD8+CD57+ T cells (not recorded which) from PBMCs. The receptor source for this set is a human donor in good health.

This CDR3 is CASSEQLVARLFF. As DNA, the CDR3 is TGTGCCAGCAGTGAACAGTTGGTCGCTAGACTGTTTTTT. This rearrangement joins TRBV2 to TRBJ1-4; D gene ambiguous. Germline V CDR1 and CDR2: SNHLY, FYNNEI. V lost 2 bases to trimming and J lost 13 bases, with 14 bases between them. The CDR3 runs to 13 residues.

This clonotype occurred many times. The genes are TRBV2 and TRBJ2-7; 7 nucleotides match TRBD1. V lost 8 bases to trimming and J lost 4 bases; unmatched junction nucleotides: 8. From germline, CDR1 is SNHLY and CDR2 FYNNEI. The CDR3 sequence is 13 residues long. In DNA, the CDR3 is TGTGCCAGCCTTACCGGGACAGAATACGAGCAGTACTTC. It yields the protein CASLTGTEYEQYF.

This clonotype has ten or more counts. The chain is built from TRBV19 and TRBJ2-5; D ambiguous. The CDR3 has 13 residues. The germline V and J ends were trimmed by 1 base and 4 bases, with 7 bases remaining between them. Per germline, CDR1 LNHDA and CDR2 SQIVND (reference sequence). The CDR3 coding sequence is TGTGCCAGTAGTATAGCTAGTGGAGAGACCCAGTACTTC. Translation: CASSIASGETQYF.

This clonotype has just one count. The rearrangement joins TRBV2 to TRBJ1-2; TRBD1 is a possible D gene (5 bases). Looked up from germline, CDR1 is SNHLY and CDR2 is FYNNEI. V was cut by 3 bases and J by 2 bases, with 10 bases left in between. The CDR3 has 14 residues. CDR3 amino acids: CASSEIGTNYGYTF. The CDR3 DNA reads as TGTGCCAGCAGTGAGATAGGGACGAACTATGGCTACACCTTC. The full variable domain, with the rest looked up from reference TRBV2 and TRBJ1-2, is EPEVTQTPSHQVTQMGQEVILRCVPISNHLYFYWYRQILGQKVEFLVSFYNNEISEKSEIFDDQFSVERPDGSNFTLKIRSTKLEDSAMYFCASSEIGTNYGYTFGSGTRLTVV.

This clonotype was observed once. The chain combines TRBV2 with TRBJ2-7, with no clear D. Germline V gives CDR1 SNHLY, CDR2 FYNNEI. The CDR3 loop spans 15 amino acids. Between the trimmed V and J ends, which lost 10 bases and 0 bases, there was a span of 19 bases. The CDR3 loop is CANRPLSRSSYEQYF. The CDR3 coding sequence is TGTGCCAACCGCCCTCTTAGCAGGAGCTCCTACGAGCAGTACTTC.

Turning to this clonotype: A much bigger clone sits one base away, suggesting this may be a read error. The chain is built from TRBV7-9 and TRBJ1-5; no definite D call. This CDR3 region has 13 residues. The germline gives CDR1 SEHNR, CDR2 FQNEAQ (reference sequence). V was cut by 5 bases and J by 9 bases, with 14 bases left in between. Here the CDR3 reads CASSQDGGRPQHF. As DNA, the CDR3 is TGTGCCAGCAGCCAGGACGGTGGTCGGCCCCAGCATTTT. The full variable domain, with the rest looked up from reference TRBV7-9 and TRBJ1-5, is DTGVSQNPRHKITKRGQNVTFRCDPISEHNRLYWYRQTLGQGPEFLTYFQNEAQLEKSRLLSDRFSAERPKGSFSTLEIQRTEQGDSAMYLCASSQDGGRPQHFGDGTRLSIL.

The chain has TRBV20-1 and TRBJ2-5; no definite D call. V gave up 0 bases and J gave up 14 bases, with 16 bases separating them. This CDR3 region has 12 residues. Per the germline V gene, CDR1 is DFQATT and CDR2 is SNEGSKA (reference sequence). CDR3 in DNA: TGCAGTGCTAGAGATCGGGTGTCTCCCCCTTACTTC. Its translation: CSARDRVSPPYF.

This sequence joins TRBV20-1 and TRBJ1-1; possibly TRBD1 for D (5 bases). V was clipped by 6 bases and J by 2 bases, with 16 bases between them. This CDR3 is 14 amino acids long. Per germline, CDR1 DFQATT and CDR2 SNEGSKA (reference sequence). Written as DNA, the CDR3 is TGCAGTGCAACCCTCGGACACTACAACACTGAAGCTTTCTTT. Translation: CSATLGHYNTEAFF.

This clonotype was detected many times. The chain couples TRBV4-1 to TRBJ2-3; D unclear. V lost 3 bases, J lost 6 bases, and 10 bases lay in between. This CDR3 has 13 amino acids. CDR1 and CDR2 from the germline V gene are MGHRA and YSYEKL. The CDR3 nucleotides read TGCGCCAGCAGCCAGCCAAATGGGGATACGCAGTATTTT. Translated: CASSQPNGDTQYF.

Concerning this clonotype itself: Being one base from a much bigger clone, this may be a read error. The rearrangement links TRBV5-5 to TRBJ2-7, with a possible D match to TRBD2 (6 bases). Germline CDR1 is SGHKS and CDR2 is YYEKEE (reference sequence). The CDR3 is made up of 15 amino acids. V lost 4 bases to trimming and J lost 7 bases, with 21 bases between them. CDR3 protein: CASSLAWGVYNEQYF. The CDR3 nucleotides read TGTGCCAGCAGCCTGGCGTGGGGGGTTTACAATGAGCAGTACTTC.

CDR3 nucleotides: TGTGCCAGTAGTAACTTCTCGGGGGGGCTCGTCGGTACGCAGTATTTT. Its translation: CASSNFSGGLVGTQYF. This rearrangement joins TRBV19 to TRBJ2-3; the match to TRBD2 covers 8 bases. V dropped 4 bases and J dropped 8; count of bases not matched to a gene: 14. CDR1 and CDR2 (germline): LNHDA, SQIVND (reference sequence). The CDR3 extends over 16 amino acids.

This clonotype was counted between two and nine times. The chain uses TRBV29-1 and TRBJ2-3; 7 bases agree with TRBD2. The CDR3 spans 14 residues. The V gene's germline CDR1 is SQVTM and CDR2 ANQGSEA. Trimming cost V 3 bases and J 4 bases; bases outside gene matches: 7. CDR3 DNA: TGCAGCGTTGACTTAGGTAGCGGGTCAGATACGCAGTATTTT. Translating it yields CSVDLGSGSDTQYF.

This chain links TRBV7-6 with TRBJ2-5; D uncertain. The germline V gene has CDR1 SGHVS and CDR2 FNYEAQ. Trimming removed 0 bases from V and 2 bases from J, with 10 bases in between. The CDR3 consists of 15 residues. The chain's CDR3 is CASSLAVLKQETQYF. The CDR3 nucleotides read TGTGCCAGCAGCTTAGCGGTCCTTAAACAAGAGACCCAGTACTTC. Using reference TRBV7-6 and TRBJ2-5 for the parts outside the CDR3, the full variable domain is GAGVSQSPRYKVTKRGQDVALRCDPISGHVSLYWYRQALGQGPEFLTYFNYEAQQDKSGLPNDRFSAERPEGSISTLTIQRTEQRDSAMYRCASSLAVLKQETQYFGPGTRLLVL.

The genes are TRBV2 and TRBJ1-2; no reliable D call. Trimming cost V 4 bases and J 5 bases, with 14 bases left between them. Per the germline V gene, CDR1 is SNHLY and CDR2 is FYNNEI. This CDR3 contains 14 residues. The CDR3 region is CASSAEQQSYGYTF. The CDR3 DNA is TGTGCCAGCAGTGCAGAACAGCAATCATATGGCTACACCTTC.

The chain carries TRBV10-3 and TRBJ2-7; no clear D gene. There are 14 residues in the CDR3. The germline V and J ends were trimmed by 4 bases and 1 base, with 11 bases remaining between them. Germline CDR1 is ENHRY and CDR2 is SYGVKD. The CDR3 here is CAISGRQESYEQYF. CDR3 bases: TGTGCCATCAGTGGGCGGCAGGAATCCTACGAGCAGTACTTC.

DNA of the CDR3: TGTGCCAGCAGCGGAGGGCTAGCGGGAGGTATGAACACTGAAGCTTTCTTT. This codes for CASSGGLAGGMNTEAFF. J is TRBJ1-1 and V is TRBV25-1; D remains unclear. V shed 6 bases and J shed 0 bases, with 20 bases lying between them. The CDR3 extends over 17 amino acids. From germline, CDR1 is MGHDK and CDR2 SYGVNS.

About this clonotype itself: A much larger clone is a single base away; this may be a read error. The chain employs TRBV5-6 and TRBJ2-2; no reliable D call. The CDR3 consists of 14 residues. Looked up from germline, CDR1 is SGHDT and CDR2 is YYEEEE. Between the trimmed V and J ends, which lost 7 bases and 1 base, there was a span of 11 bases. The CDR3 nucleotides read TGTGCCAGCGGCGTTACTCGGAACACCGGGGAGCTGTTTTTT. It is translated as CASGVTRNTGELFF.

V and J are TRBV15 and TRBJ2-1, with D hard to call. CDR1 is LNHNV, CDR2 YYDKDF, per germline (reference sequence). The CDR3 has 14 residues. The V end lost 0 bases, the J end lost 5 bases, and 8 bases lay between the germline ends. The CDR3 loop reads CATSRDEADNEQFF. The CDR3, as DNA: TGTGCCACCAGCAGAGATGAGGCGGACAATGAGCAGTTCTTC.

Here the CDR3 DNA reads TGCAGTGCTAGGGACAGCCACTACGAGCAGTACTTC. Protein: CSARDSHYEQYF. The rearrangement uses TRBV20-1 and TRBJ2-7; perhaps TRBD1 as D (6 bases). V lost 3 bases to trimming and J lost 3 bases, with 9 bases between them. Germline values: CDR1 DFQATT, CDR2 SNEGSKA (reference sequence). This CDR3 is 12 amino acids long.

This chain connects TRBV2 to TRBJ1-4; no reliable D call. Germline assignment: CDR1 SNHLY and CDR2 FYNNEI. The ends were cut back, 2 bases at V and 4 bases at J, with 8 bases in the middle. The CDR3 is 14 residues long. CDR3 in DNA: TGTGCCAGCAGTGAAAGGCCAGTTAATGAAAAACTGTTTTTT. As protein: CASSERPVNEKLFF.

This clonotype was recorded many times. V is TRBV5-1 and J is TRBJ2-5, with 8 bases lining up with TRBD1. Germline V lookup: CDR1 SGHRS, CDR2 YFSETQ. The CDR3 has 15 amino acids. After removal of 0 bases from V and 2 bases from J, the junction contained 3 bases not matched to a gene. In nucleotides, the CDR3 is TGCGCCAGCAGCTTGGGACAGGGGCTGCAAGAGACCCAGTACTTC. As protein: CASSLGQGLQETQYF.

This clonotype was counted a single time. This sequence joins TRBV24-1 and TRBJ1-5, with unresolved D. The CDR3 covers 16 residues. Trimming shortened V by 3 bases and J by 6 bases, and 17 bases separated the two germline ends. CDR1 and CDR2 (germline): KGHDR, SFDVKD. The DNA for the CDR3 is TGTGCCACCAGTGATCCCACCCTTCCCCATGGTCAGCCCCAGCATTTT. This encodes CATSDPTLPHGQPQHF.

This clonotype occurred many times. V usage is TRBV6-5 and J usage is TRBJ2-2, with a tentative D call TRBD2 (5 bases). Looked up from germline, CDR1 is MNHEY and CDR2 is SVGAGI. Trimming pared 2 bases from V and 5 bases from J, leaving 12 bases between. The CDR3 loop spans 15 amino acids. In DNA form, the CDR3 reads TGTGCCAGCAGTTACGGACCCGCGGGTACCGGGGAGCTGTTTTTT. Its translation: CASSYGPAGTGELFF.